This TCR beta chain comes out of a study of OX40 agonist ivuxolimab in advanced cancers. This CDR3 has 13 residues. The germline V gene encodes CDR1 SGHDN and CDR2 FVKESK. The J segment lost 12 bases and the V segment lost 4 bases, leaving 7 bases of the junction unmatched. Blood got drawn at baseline, again on cycle 4 day 1, and then on cycle 7 day 1. Sequencing used immunoSEQ multiplex PCR; TCRdb keeps in-frame clones, though not all of them. The data contain about 63,000 clones, 75% to 90% of them singletons. J is TRBJ2-1 and V is TRBV14, with TRBD2 identical over 9 bases. The receptor was derived from an adult with an advanced solid tumor such as melanoma, head and neck, liver or kidney cancer. The source material was CD4+ or CD8+ T cells sorted from blood, sampled in a trial of the OX40 agonist ivuxolimab. The CDR3: CASSLAGAVAQFF. CDR3 nucleotides: TGTGCCAGCAGCCTAGCGGGAGCCGTTGCGCAGTTCTTC.